This T cell receptor beta chain emerged from a study of blood T cell repertoires in COVID-19. Study summary: The United States, Italy and Spain supplied acute and convalescent COVID-19 samples. In each case, the material was cDNA or gDNA derived from T cells, B-cell-depleted T cells, or PBMCs.

Authors' analysis steps: For nucleated cells, counts were estimated from reference gene primer amplification. Libraries were prepared by immunoSEQ multiplex PCR; TCRdb keeps only in-frame clonotypes and omits some of them. V, J and clone size are taken as reported in that table, and D and trimming were inferred from the DNA itself. The sample lists roughly 100,000 clones; roughly nine tenths were seen once. The CDR3 runs to 18 residues. The ends were cut back, 1 base at V and 0 bases at J, with 13 bases in the middle. Germline CDR1 and CDR2: SGHTA and FQGNSA. This clone was detected once. Sequenced material: peripheral blood. The chain links TRBV7-2 to TRBJ2-6; D gene unclear. The receptor was derived from a human donor in a cohort sampled during active COVID-19. The CDR3 loop is CASSLGLGRNSGANVLTF. CDR3 coding DNA: TGTGCCAGCAGCTTAGGGCTTGGGCGAAACTCTGGGGCCAACGTCCTGACTTTC.